A selection of T cell receptor beta chains follows, all from one sample in a study of CD8 T cells in ankylosing spondylitis. Each CDR3 protein gets one entry after TCRdb re-called the 5' RACE reads with MiXCR. Of 45,000 to 65,000 distinct CDR3 sequences in the sample, around 7.4% were seen once. Sequenced input: blood, either unsorted or a sorted T cell fraction (not recorded which). The receptor source for this set is a female donor with ankylosing spondylitis or in good health (not recorded which). Both conserved end residues are part of each CDR3. D genes are given only for firm matches. Not every row has a clone size; where given, it reads once, few, many or a size class.

CDR3	DNA	size	length	D	V	J
CASSQDTAGSDTQYF	TGCGCCAGCAGCCAAGACACAGCAGGGTCAGATACGCAGTATTTT	many	15	-	TRBV4-1	TRBJ2-3
CASDPGLLYEQYF	TGTGCTAGTGACCCGGGATTGTTGTACGAGCAGTACTTC	many	13	-	TRBV12-5	TRBJ2-7
CASSLWSGNTEAFF	TGCGCCAGCAGCTTGTGGTCGGGGAACACTGAAGCTTTCTTT	many	14	-	TRBV5-1	TRBJ1-1
CASSPPGTLNVNEQFF	TGTGCCAGCAGTCCCCCCGGGACACTTAACGTCAATGAGCAGTTCTTC	many	16	-	TRBV6-2/TRBV6-3	TRBJ2-1
CATSEPVQGVGELFF	TGTGCCACCAGTGAGCCGGTCCAGGGAGTCGGGGAGCTGTTTTTT	many	15	-	TRBV24-1	TRBJ2-2
CASRPGQGRTEAFF	TGTGCCAGCAGACCGGGACAGGGACGGACTGAAGCTTTCTTT	-	14	TRBD1	TRBV5-6	TRBJ1-1
CASSLRTSGDHTDTQYF	TGTGCCAGCAGCTTAAGGACTAGCGGGGATCACACAGATACGCAGTATTTT	many	17	TRBD2	TRBV5-6	TRBJ2-3
CASSQVSGGANTGELFF	TGTGCCAGCAGCCAAGTTTCGGGCGGCGCGAACACCGGGGAGCTGTTTTTT	medium-sized	17	-	TRBV3-1	TRBJ2-2
CASRETASGNTIYF	TGTGCCAGCAGGGAGACAGCCTCTGGAAACACCATATATTTT	few	14	-	TRBV2	TRBJ1-3
CASSLDHYIAEAFF	TGTGCCAGCAGCTTGGACCATTACATAGCTGAAGCTTTCTTT	few	14	-	TRBV5-5	TRBJ1-1
CSATEGTQYF	TGCAGTGCTACAGAGGGGACCCAGTACTTC	many	10	-	TRBV20-1	TRBJ2-5
CASTMIPTGYMNTEAFF	TGTGCCAGCACCATGATCCCAACAGGCTACATGAACACTGAAGCTTTCTTT	many	17	-	TRBV6-1	TRBJ1-1
CASSLGQGKVEYTF	TGTGCCAGCTCCCTTGGACAGGGAAAGGTCGAGTACACCTTC	many	14	TRBD1	TRBV18	TRBJ1-2
CASSQAGSGYTF	TGTGCCAGCAGCCAAGCAGGGTCTGGCTACACCTTC	many	12	-	TRBV14	TRBJ1-2
CASSQDPGTGNTEAFF	TGCGCCAGCAGCCAAGATCCGGGGACCGGCAACACTGAAGCTTTCTTT	many	16	-	TRBV4-3	TRBJ1-1
CSALVGGNSGANVLTF	TGCAGTGCCTTGGTAGGCGGAAACTCTGGGGCCAACGTCCTGACTTTC	many	16	-	TRBV20-1	TRBJ2-6
CASSPEWTGVRREQFF	TGTGCCAGCAGCCCGGAATGGACAGGGGTTAGGAGGGAGCAGTTCTTC	-	16	TRBD1	TRBV5-6	TRBJ2-1
CASRPTGKRPEAFF	TGTGCCAGCAGGCCGACAGGAAAGCGGCCTGAAGCTTTCTTT	many	14	-	TRBV13	TRBJ1-1
CATMGQSYEQYF	TGTGCCACCATGGGACAAAGCTACGAGCAGTACTTC	many	12	-	TRBV11-2	TRBJ2-7
CSARPRGGTDTQYF	TGCAGTGCTAGGCCCAGGGGGGGAACAGATACGCAGTATTTT	many	14	-	TRBV20-1	TRBJ2-3
CASSSFQGASGAFF	TGTGCCAGCAGTTCGTTCCAGGGGGCGAGTGGAGCTTTCTTT	-	14	TRBD1	TRBV12-3/TRBV12-4	TRBJ1-1
CASSLGDRESTDTQYF	TGCGCCAGCAGCTTGGGGGACAGGGAGTCCACAGATACGCAGTATTTT	many	16	TRBD1	TRBV5-1	TRBJ2-3
CASSQETSRDYNEQFF	TGTGCCAGCAGCCAGGAGACTAGCAGGGACTACAATGAGCAGTTCTTC	many	16	TRBD2	TRBV3-1	TRBJ2-1
CASSLDRGLLETQYF	TGTGCCAGCAGCTTAGACAGGGGGCTGTTGGAGACCCAGTACTTC	many	15	TRBD1	TRBV7-6	TRBJ2-5
CASSLAPGQYNQPQHF	TGCGCCAGCAGCTTGGCCCCAGGACAGTACAATCAGCCCCAGCATTTT	many	16	-	TRBV5-1	TRBJ1-5
CSALKTASYEQYF	TGCAGTGCCCTTAAGACAGCCTCCTACGAGCAGTACTTC	many	13	-	TRBV20-1	TRBJ2-7
CSARGSLAGGTDTQYF	TGCAGTGCTAGAGGGTCACTAGCGGGGGGGACAGATACGCAGTATTTT	-	16	TRBD2	TRBV20-1	TRBJ2-3
CSARGTNLGGVNEQFF	TGCAGTGCTAGAGGAACGAATTTAGGCGGGGTCAATGAGCAGTTCTTC	few	16	-	TRBV20-1	TRBJ2-1
CSARDQRQGFAGELFF	TGCAGTGCTAGAGATCAGAGACAGGGGTTCGCCGGGGAGCTGTTTTTT	many	16	TRBD1	TRBV20-1	TRBJ2-2
CASSPPNTGAGFPLHF	TGTGCCAGCTCACCACCGAATACGGGAGCAGGGTTCCCCCTCCACTTT	-	16	-	TRBV18	TRBJ1-6
CASSFISSFRSNYGYTF	TGTGCCAGCAGTTTCATCTCGAGTTTCAGATCAAACTATGGCTACACCTTC	few	17	-	TRBV28	TRBJ1-2
CASLTLLAVGEQDYDTQYF	TGTGCCAGCTTAACCCTCCTCGCAGTGGGCGAACAGGATTACGATACGCAGTATTTT	-	19	-	TRBV7-9	TRBJ2-3
CASSLGDRSNYGYTF	TGCGCCAGCAGCTTGGGGGACAGGAGTAACTATGGCTACACCTTC	many	15	TRBD1	TRBV5-1	TRBJ1-2
CSVGHGGEETQYF	TGCAGCGTTGGACACGGCGGAGAGGAGACCCAGTACTTC	many	13	-	TRBV29-1	TRBJ2-5
CASSRRGRSIRRVAEAFF	TGTGCCAGCAGCCGCAGGGGGAGATCGATCCGTCGTGTCGCTGAAGCTTTCTTT	many	18	TRBD1	TRBV5-6	TRBJ1-1
CASSLPPGTTYEQYF	TGCGCCAGCAGCTTGCCCCCTGGGACTACCTACGAGCAGTACTTC	many	15	TRBD2	TRBV5-1	TRBJ2-7
CASSFEGATDTQYF	TGCGCCAGCAGCTTTGAGGGGGCCACAGATACGCAGTATTTT	many	14	TRBD1	TRBV5-1	TRBJ2-3
CASSLPPAANTGELFF	TGCGCCAGCAGCCTCCCCCCCGCGGCGAACACCGGGGAGCTGTTTTTT	many	16	-	TRBV4-1	TRBJ2-2
CASSSYQGTGFGYTF	TGTGCCAGCAGTTCCTACCAGGGGACAGGATTTGGCTACACCTTC	-	15	TRBD1	TRBV6-5	TRBJ1-2
CASSNRQNTEAFF	TGCGCCAGCAGTAATCGCCAGAACACTGAAGCTTTCTTT	many	13	-	TRBV10-2	TRBJ1-1
CASSPTFSSGNTIYF	TGTGCCAGCAGCCCTACGTTTTCCTCTGGAAACACCATATATTTT	many	15	-	TRBV7-9	TRBJ1-3
CASSPGLSWGVVEQFF	TGTGCCAGCAGCCCCGGGCTTAGCTGGGGTGTCGTTGAGCAGTTCTTC	few	16	-	TRBV4-2	TRBJ2-1
CAWSQTGGWRDEQFF	TGTGCCTGGAGTCAGACAGGGGGCTGGAGGGATGAGCAGTTCTTC	few	15	TRBD1	TRBV30	TRBJ2-1
CASSLTRLF	TGCGCCAGCAGCCTGACGCGCCTCTTT	many	9	-	TRBV5-1	TRBJ1-1
CATGRESLNSPLHF	TGTGCCACAGGAAGGGAGTCCTTAAATTCACCCCTCCACTTT	many	14	-	TRBV12-3/TRBV12-4	TRBJ1-6
CASSRDSNQPQHF	TGCGCCAGCAGCCGGGACAGCAATCAGCCCCAGCATTTT	many	13	-	TRBV5-1	TRBJ1-5
CSVIGQGSHEQYF	TGCAGCGTTATAGGGCAGGGCTCCCACGAGCAGTACTTC	many	13	-	TRBV29-1	TRBJ2-7
CASRYQLQETQYF	TGTGCCAGCAGGTACCAGTTGCAAGAGACCCAGTACTTC	-	13	-	TRBV13	TRBJ2-5
CASSYGAATYFTDTQYF	TGTGCCAGCAGCTATGGGGCCGCGACTTACTTCACAGATACGCAGTATTTT	many	17	-	TRBV5-4	TRBJ2-3
CSARDTTVGEKLFF	TGCAGTGCTAGAGATACAACAGTCGGAGAAAAACTGTTTTTT	many	14	-	TRBV20-1	TRBJ1-4
CASGERLLGQYF	TGTGCCAGTGGAGAAAGGCTGCTTGGGCAGTATTTT	many	12	-	TRBV19	TRBJ2-3
CASSQIANTEAFF	TGTGCCAGTAGTCAGATCGCAAACACTGAAGCTTTCTTT	many	13	-	TRBV19	TRBJ1-1
CASSFGPNTEAFF	TGTGCCAGCAGTTTCGGCCCGAACACTGAAGCTTTCTTT	many	13	-	TRBV12-3/TRBV12-4	TRBJ1-1
CAMSPGLIWGVVEQFF	TGTGCCATGAGCCCCGGGCTCATCTGGGGTGTCGTTGAGCAGTTCTTC	-	16	-	TRBV10-3	TRBJ2-1
CASNRGLAGGQETQYF	TGCGCCAGCAACCGGGGACTAGCGGGGGGCCAAGAGACCCAGTACTTC	many	16	TRBD2	TRBV5-1	TRBJ2-5